This T cell receptor (beta chain) was obtained from a study of vaccination effects on CD4 cells after COVID-19. At the level of the study: Post-vaccination samples were obtained at early and late time points from a few convalescent patients. The post-vaccine samples were taken, at the median, 72 days after the second dose. Points from the study as a whole: Researchers reported few convalescent patients and no early post-infection timepoints in the study.

Data came from immunoSEQ multiplex PCR; TCRdb stores just in-frame clones and leaves some out. The sample includes some 40,000 clones, 76% of them seen just once. Scientists isolated CD4+ T cells after a roughly 10-day culture period ended. Infection dated between March and December 2020, before the Alpha, Beta and Delta variants reached the United States. Participants were vaccinated with two doses of either the BNT162b2 or mRNA-1273 vaccine. On this clone itself: The target antigen is unknown.

The CDR3 has 16 residues. Germline V gene sequence: CDR1 SGDLS, CDR2 YYNGEE. V gave up 2 bases and J gave up 6 bases, with 17 bases separating them. The rearrangement joins TRBV9 to TRBJ2-2; D might be TRBD2 (5 bases). Sequencing used CD4+ T cells from PBMCs cultured without peptide, obtained after COVID-19 vaccination. This receptor was taken from a human donor who had a prior SARS-CoV-2 infection. CDR3 sequence: CASSVASGSPPGELFF. For the CDR3, the DNA is TGTGCCAGCAGCGTCGCGAGCGGCTCCCCGCCCGGGGAGCTGTTTTTT.